The clone carrying this TCR beta chain was seen more than once but under ten times. Its antigen is undetermined. Per donor, one heparinised blood draw averaged approximately 120 mL. The authors sorted CD4+ naive, central memory, regulatory and stem cell-like memory cells via CD45RO/CCR7/CD25/CD127/CD95/CD27. The entirety of the isolated RNA underwent reverse transcription, so expressed TCRB transcripts were sequenced. Libraries were prepared by immunoSEQ multiplex PCR; TCRdb keeps only in-frame clonotypes and omits some of them. The sample has more than 550,000 clones, over 13% seen once. These data belong to a study of beta chain features in type 1 diabetes. Study details: Across all samples, fewer than 140 million sorted cells were examined. Study-wide results and caveats: TCRB CDR3s were moderately but significantly shorter in Type 1 diabetes patients in all four CD4+ subsets. Insertions were fewer and deletions more numerous at VDJ junctions in type 1 diabetes patients.

Germline CDR1 SEHNR, CDR2 FQNEAQ (reference sequence). V lost 0 bases and J 5 bases, leaving 13 bases between the germline ends. This CDR3 is built from 15 residues. Sequencing used naive CD4+ T cells from blood. The clonotype was recovered from a man aged 18 to 30 with type 1 diabetes. The gene calls are TRBV7-9 and TRBJ1-2; possibly TRBD1 for D (6 bases). The CDR3 here is CASSLAWGRGYGYTF. The CDR3 DNA follows: TGTGCCAGCAGCTTAGCATGGGGGCGCGGATATGGCTACACCTTC.